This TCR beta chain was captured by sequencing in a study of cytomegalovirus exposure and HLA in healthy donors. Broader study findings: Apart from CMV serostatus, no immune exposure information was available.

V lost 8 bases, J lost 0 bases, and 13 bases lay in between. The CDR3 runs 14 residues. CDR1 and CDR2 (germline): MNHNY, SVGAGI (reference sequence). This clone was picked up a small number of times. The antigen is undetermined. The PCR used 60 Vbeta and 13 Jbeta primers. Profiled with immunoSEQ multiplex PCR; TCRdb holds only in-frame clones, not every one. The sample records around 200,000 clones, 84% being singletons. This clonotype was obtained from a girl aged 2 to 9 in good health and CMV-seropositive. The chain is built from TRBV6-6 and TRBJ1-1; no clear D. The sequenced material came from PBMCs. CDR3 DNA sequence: TGTGCCAGCCTAGCGAGACGGATGAACACTGAAGCTTTCTTT. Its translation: CASLARRMNTEAFF.